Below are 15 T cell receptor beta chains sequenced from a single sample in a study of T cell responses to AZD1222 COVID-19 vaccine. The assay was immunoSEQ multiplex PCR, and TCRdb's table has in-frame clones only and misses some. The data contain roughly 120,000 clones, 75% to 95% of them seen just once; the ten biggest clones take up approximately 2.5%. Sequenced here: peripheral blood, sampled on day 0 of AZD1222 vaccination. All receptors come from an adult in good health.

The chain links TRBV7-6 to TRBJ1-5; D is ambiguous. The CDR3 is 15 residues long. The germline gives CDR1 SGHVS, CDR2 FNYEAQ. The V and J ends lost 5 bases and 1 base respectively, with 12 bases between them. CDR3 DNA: TGTGCCAGCAGCCCAGGACCCATGAGCAATCAGCCCCAGCATTTT. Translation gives CASSPGPMSNQPQHF.

The CDR3 region has the DNA TGTGCCAGCAGCCCTAGTCGGGTAGGGGGCAATTCACCCCTCCACTTT. This gives the protein CASSPSRVGGNSPLHF. This chain uses TRBV5-8 with TRBJ1-6, with 7 positions matching TRBD1. In germline, CDR1 is SGHTS, CDR2 YDEGEE. The CDR3 consists of 16 residues. The V and J ends lost 4 bases and 7 bases, in that order; junction bases with no gene match: 11.

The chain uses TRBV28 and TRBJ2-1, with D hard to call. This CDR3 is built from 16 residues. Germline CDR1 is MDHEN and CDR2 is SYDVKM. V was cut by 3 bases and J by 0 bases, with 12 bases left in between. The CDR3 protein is CASSFYEASSYNEQFF. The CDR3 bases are TGTGCCAGCAGTTTTTACGAGGCGAGCTCCTACAATGAGCAGTTCTTC.

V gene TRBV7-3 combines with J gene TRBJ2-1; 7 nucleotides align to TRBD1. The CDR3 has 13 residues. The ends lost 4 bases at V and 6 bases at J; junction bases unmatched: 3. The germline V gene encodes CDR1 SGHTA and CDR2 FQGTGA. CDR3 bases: TGTGCCAGCAGCTCGACAGGGCTCAATGAGCAGTTCTTC. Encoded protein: CASSSTGLNEQFF.

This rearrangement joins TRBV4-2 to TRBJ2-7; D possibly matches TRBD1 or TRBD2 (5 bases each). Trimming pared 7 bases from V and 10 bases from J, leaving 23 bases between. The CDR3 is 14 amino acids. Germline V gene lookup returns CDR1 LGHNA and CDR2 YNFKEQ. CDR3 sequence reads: CASTLTGTPTAQYF. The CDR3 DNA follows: TGTGCCAGCACCTTAACCGGGACGCCAACCGCTCAGTACTTC.

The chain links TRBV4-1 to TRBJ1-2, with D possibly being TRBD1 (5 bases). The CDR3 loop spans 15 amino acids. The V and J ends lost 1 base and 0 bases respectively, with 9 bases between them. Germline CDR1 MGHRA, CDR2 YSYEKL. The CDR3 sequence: CASSQVEGPNYGYTF. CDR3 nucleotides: TGCGCCAGCAGCCAAGTGGAGGGGCCTAACTATGGCTACACCTTC.

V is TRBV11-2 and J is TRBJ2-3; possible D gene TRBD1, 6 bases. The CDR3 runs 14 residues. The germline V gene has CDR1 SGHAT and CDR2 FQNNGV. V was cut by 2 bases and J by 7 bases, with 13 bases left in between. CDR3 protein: CASSLIGDRNTQYF. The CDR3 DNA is TGTGCCAGCAGCTTAATAGGAGACAGGAATACGCAGTATTTT.

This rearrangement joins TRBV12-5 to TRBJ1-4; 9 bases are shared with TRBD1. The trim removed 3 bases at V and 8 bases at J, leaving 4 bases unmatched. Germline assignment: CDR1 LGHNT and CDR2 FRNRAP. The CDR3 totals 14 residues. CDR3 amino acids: CASGLQGAIEKLFF. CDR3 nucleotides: TGTGCTAGTGGTTTACAGGGGGCTATAGAAAAACTGTTTTTT. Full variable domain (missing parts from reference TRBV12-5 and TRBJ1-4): DARVTQTPRHKVTEMGQEVTMRCQPILGHNTVFWYRQTMMQGLELLAYFRNRAPLDDSGMPKDRFSAEMPDATLATLKIQPSEPRDSAVYFCASGLQGAIEKLFFGSGTQLSVL.

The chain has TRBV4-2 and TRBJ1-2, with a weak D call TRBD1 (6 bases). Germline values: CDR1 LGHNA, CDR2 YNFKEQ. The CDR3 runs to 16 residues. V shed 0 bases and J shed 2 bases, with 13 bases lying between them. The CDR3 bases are TGTGCCAGCAGCCAAGAATGGGGGGGGACAAACTATGGCTACACCTTC. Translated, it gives CASSQEWGGTNYGYTF.

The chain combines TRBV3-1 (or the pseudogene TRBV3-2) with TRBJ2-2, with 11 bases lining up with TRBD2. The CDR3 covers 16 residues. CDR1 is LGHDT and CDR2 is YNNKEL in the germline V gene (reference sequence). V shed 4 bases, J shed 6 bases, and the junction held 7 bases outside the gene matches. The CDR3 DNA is TGTGCCAGCAGCCTAATTACTAGCGGGAGTCCCGGGGAGCTGTTTTTT. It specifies CASSLITSGSPGELFF.

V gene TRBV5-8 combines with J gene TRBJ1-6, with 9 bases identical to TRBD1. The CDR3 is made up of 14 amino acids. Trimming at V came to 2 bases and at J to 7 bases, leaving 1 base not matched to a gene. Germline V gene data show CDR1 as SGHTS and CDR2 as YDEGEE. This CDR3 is CASSFGQGNSPLHF. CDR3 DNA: TGTGCCAGCAGCTTCGGACAGGGGAATTCACCCCTCCACTTT.

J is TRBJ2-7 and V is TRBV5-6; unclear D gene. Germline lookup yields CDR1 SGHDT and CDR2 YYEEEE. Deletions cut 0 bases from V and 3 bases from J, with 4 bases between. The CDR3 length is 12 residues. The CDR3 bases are TGTGCCAGCAGCTTGGGGGACTACGAGCAGTACTTC. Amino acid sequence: CASSLGDYEQYF.

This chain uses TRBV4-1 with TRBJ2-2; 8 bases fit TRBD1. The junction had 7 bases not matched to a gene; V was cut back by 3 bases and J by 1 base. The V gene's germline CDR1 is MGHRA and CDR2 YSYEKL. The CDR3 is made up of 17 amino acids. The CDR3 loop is CASSQRATGVNTGELFF. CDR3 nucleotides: TGCGCCAGCAGCCAGCGTGCGACAGGGGTGAACACCGGGGAGCTGTTTTTT.

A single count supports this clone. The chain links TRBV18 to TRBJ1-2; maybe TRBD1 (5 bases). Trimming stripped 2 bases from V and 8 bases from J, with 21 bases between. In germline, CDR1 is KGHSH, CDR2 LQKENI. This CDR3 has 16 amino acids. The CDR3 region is CASSPGPYGASRGYTF. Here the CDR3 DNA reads TGTGCCAGCTCACCAGGTCCTTACGGGGCTTCTAGGGGCTACACCTTC.

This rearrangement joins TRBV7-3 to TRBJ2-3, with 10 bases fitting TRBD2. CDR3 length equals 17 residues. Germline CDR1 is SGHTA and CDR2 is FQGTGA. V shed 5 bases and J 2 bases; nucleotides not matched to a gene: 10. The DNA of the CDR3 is TGTGCCAGCAGCATTCTACGACTAGCGGGTGACACAGATACGCAGTATTTT. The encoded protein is CASSILRLAGDTDTQYF.